The clone carrying this T cell receptor beta chain was seen ten or more times. These data come from a study of regulatory T cells in long-lasting Graves disease. Time point specified: newly diagnosed GD, antithyroid drugs for less than 3 months. Extracted RNA from PBMCs served as the source of the TCR library. Approximately 9.9-milliliter peripheral blood samples went into EDTA tubes. HTBI primers from iRepertoire and Arm-PCR of CDR3 regions yielded the TCR beta libraries. TCRdb reprocessed the multiplex PCR reads with MiXCR, giving one entry per CDR3 protein. This table has about 240,000 distinct CDR3 sequences, 20% appearing once. Germline loops: CDR1 SGHKS, CDR2 YYEKEE (reference sequence). The V end lost 0 bases, the J end lost 5 bases, and 11 bases lay between the germline ends. The CDR3 is made up of 14 amino acids.

This chain connects TRBV5-5 to TRBJ1-1, with D uncertain. The origin of this receptor is a female donor with Graves disease. Source: peripheral blood mononuclear cells (PBMCs), taken at new diagnosis, from a patient treated with antithyroid drugs. The CDR3 DNA reads TGTGCCAGCAGCTTGGACCCTAGTTTGACTGAAGCTTTCTTT. Translated: CASSLDPSLTEAFF.